This TCR beta chain stems from a study of T-cell memory formation after mild COVID-19. In TCRdb, the 5' RACE reads were re-called with MiXCR into one record per CDR3 protein. The sample has under 250,000 distinct CDR3 sequences; 10% to 13% are singletons. After removal of 1 base from V and 1 base from J, the junction contained 3 bases not matched to a gene. The CDR3 consists of 15 residues. The germline V gene encodes CDR1 SGHRS and CDR2 YFSETQ. This TCR was recovered from a man younger than 30 who had mild COVID-19 (a few samples of this study predate the infection). Cell type and time point are not known. The gene calls are TRBV5-1 and TRBJ1-2, with 8 bases that match TRBD1. Material for sequencing was PBMCs or a T cell subset sorted from them (not recorded which). CDR3: CASSLTGGVNYGYTF. The CDR3 DNA sequence: TGCGCCAGCAGCTTGACAGGGGGAGTTAACTATGGCTACACCTTC.